Following are 15 T cell receptor beta chains from one sample sequenced in a study of beta chain features in type 1 diabetes (dated by TCRdb to the late 2010s). What the research found in general, with its limitations: In all four CD4+ subsets, TCRB CDR3 length was moderately but significantly shorter in type 1 diabetes patients.

These TCRs are of unknown antigen specificity. The library was produced with the immunoSEQ multiplex PCR assay. All of the isolated RNA was reverse transcribed with the High Capacity cDNA Reverse Transcription Kit, so expressed TCRB transcripts were sequenced. TCRdb carries this immuneACCESS record with in-frame sequences only. Its versions omit some clonotypes, under half of them owing to an unresolved V gene in the studies checked, with the rest unexplained. Across this sample there are hundreds of thousands of clones, with 10% to 15% seen only once. The top ten constitute around 0.022% of the sample. The material sequenced was naive CD4+ T cells from blood. In the paper's terms, the cell subset or site label means: true naive CD4+ T cells. These receptors were obtained from a man aged 18-30 years with type 1 diabetes.

This clone has only a few counts. The genes are TRBV6-5 and TRBJ1-2, with D perhaps TRBD1 (6 bases). With 4 bases removed from V and 3 bases from J, the gap between germline ends came to 12 bases. Germline CDR1 is MNHEY and CDR2 is SVGAGI. The CDR3 extends over 14 amino acids. The CDR3 coding sequence is TGTGCCAGCAGTTTACAGGGTAGAGACTATGGCTACACCTTC. As protein: CASSLQGRDYGYTF.

This clone has more than one count but fewer than ten. The J gene is TRBJ1-5, the V gene TRBV5-1; 12 bases line up with TRBD1. Germline CDR1 SGHRS, CDR2 YFSETQ. Trimming at V came to 4 bases and at J to 7 bases, leaving 9 bases not matched to a gene. The CDR3 extends over 16 amino acids. CDR3 sequence reads: CASSPTGTGGGQPQHF. CDR3 in DNA: TGCGCCAGCAGCCCGACCGGGACAGGGGGCGGGCAGCCCCAGCATTTT.

The rearrangement joins TRBV7-3 to TRBJ2-3; 14 nucleotides match TRBD2. The CDR3 loop spans 18 amino acids. Germline V gene lookup returns CDR1 SGHTA and CDR2 FQGTGA. V shed 5 bases and J 3 bases; nucleotides not matched to a gene: 10. CDR3 nucleotides: TGTGCCAGCAGCACGGGACTAGCGGGGGATGTATGGACAGATACGCAGTATTTT. It translates to CASSTGLAGDVWTDTQYF.

The chain joins TRBV23-1 to TRBJ2-5, with D possibly TRBD1 on 6 matching bases. TRBV23-1 is labeled an ORF, and its function is uncertain. Trimming pared 0 bases from V and 2 bases from J, leaving 10 bases between. The CDR3 length is 15 residues. CDR3 amino acids: CASSQSGQSQETQYF. CDR3 sequence (DNA): TGCGCCAGCAGTCAATCAGGACAGTCGCAAGAGACCCAGTACTTC.

A few counts support this clone. Other nucleotide sequences in the sample specify the same CDR3. The V call is TRBV7-9, the J call TRBJ2-3, with D unclear. The CDR3 is made up of 12 amino acids. Between the trimmed V and J ends, which lost 1 base and 5 bases, there was a span of 4 bases. The germline V gene has CDR1 SEHNR and CDR2 FQNEAQ (reference sequence). The CDR3 reads CASSLGLDTQYF. CDR3 coding DNA: TGTGCCAGCAGCTTAGGACTAGATACGCAGTATTTT.

The CDR3 DNA is TGTGCCAGCAGTTACTCCCCGACAGGGGATCAGCCCCAGCATTTT. Its protein is CASSYSPTGDQPQHF. This rearrangement joins TRBV6-5 to TRBJ1-5, with 8 bases aligning to TRBD1. The germline V gene has CDR1 MNHEY and CDR2 SVGAGI. J lost 5 bases, V lost 0 bases, and 3 bases had no gene match. The CDR3 covers 15 residues.

The chain has TRBV6-5 and TRBJ2-3, with TRBD2 as a possible D gene (6 bases). V shed 2 bases and J shed 2 bases, with 11 bases lying between them. In germline, CDR1 is MNHEY, CDR2 SVGAGI. The CDR3 covers 15 residues. CDR3 nucleotide sequence: TGTGCCAGCAGTTACCGAGGCGGGGACACAGATACGCAGTATTTT. As protein: CASSYRGGDTDTQYF.

This clone was detected a few times. This rearrangement joins TRBV18 to TRBJ2-3; 8 positions agree with TRBD2. Germline-derived CDR1 and CDR2 are KGHSH and LQKENI. V was clipped by 1 base and J by 0 bases; unmatched bases: 6. This CDR3 is built from 17 residues. CDR3 sequence: CASSPRTTGGSTDTQYF. In DNA, the CDR3 is TGTGCCAGCTCACCACGGACAACGGGAGGGAGCACAGATACGCAGTATTTT.

The rearrangement uses TRBV6-6 and TRBJ1-5; D remains unclear. This CDR3 contains 13 residues. In germline, CDR1 is MNHNY, CDR2 SVGAGI (reference sequence). Trimming shortened V by 5 bases and J by 0 bases, and 5 bases separated the two germline ends. This CDR3 is CASSLDSNQPQHF. The CDR3 DNA is TGTGCCAGCAGTCTTGATAGCAATCAGCCCCAGCATTTT.

This clone was counted between two and nine times. The rearrangement links TRBV29-1 to TRBJ2-4; possibly TRBD2 for D (7 bases). CDR3 length: 15 amino acids. V was clipped by 0 bases and J by 9 bases, with 18 bases between them. Germline V lookup: CDR1 SQVTM, CDR2 ANQGSEA. In DNA, the CDR3 is TGCAGCGTTGAAGATCACGCGGGGGCCAGTGGCATTCAGTACTTC. It specifies CSVEDHAGASGIQYF. Looking up the rest from reference TRBV29-1 and TRBJ2-4 gives the full variable domain: SAVISQKPSRDICQRGTSLTIQCQVDSQVTMMFWYRQQPGQSLTLIATANQGSEATYESGFVIDKFPISRPNLTFSTLTVSNMSPEDSSIYLCSVEDHAGASGIQYFGAGTRLSVL.

This chain joins TRBV20-1 and TRBJ2-5; D is unclear. V gave up 0 bases and J gave up 4 bases, with 3 bases separating them. Germline V gene sequence: CDR1 DFQATT, CDR2 SNEGSKA (reference sequence). The CDR3 loop spans 11 amino acids. The CDR3 bases are TGCAGTGCTAGAGATGCAGAGACCCAGTACTTC. It is translated as CSARDAETQYF.

This sequence joins TRBV6-6 and TRBJ1-1; weak D call: TRBD1 (6 bases). This CDR3 has 13 amino acids. The germline gives CDR1 MNHNY, CDR2 SVGAGI (reference sequence). Trimming left V 8 bases short and J 2 bases short, with 12 bases between. For the CDR3, the DNA is TGTGCCAGCGCGAGGGGGGCCAACACTGAAGCTTTCTTT. Protein: CASARGANTEAFF.

The chain is built from TRBV6-4 and TRBJ2-1; 7 nucleotides line up with TRBD1. The CDR3 is 16 residues long. The V gene end was trimmed by 0 bases and the J gene end by 3 bases; junction bases not matched to a gene: 5. CDR1 MRHNA and CDR2 SNTAGT come from the germline V gene. CDR3 loop: CASSDSRRTGYNEQFF. In nucleotides, the CDR3 is TGTGCCAGCAGTGACTCCCGTCGGACAGGCTACAATGAGCAGTTCTTC.

This clone was counted a few times. This chain uses TRBV4-1 with TRBJ2-1, with 14 bases lining up with TRBD2. The V gene end was trimmed by 2 bases and the J gene end by 5 bases; junction bases not matched to a gene: 8. The CDR3 contains 18 residues. Germline V CDR1 and CDR2: MGHRA, YSYEKL. As DNA, the CDR3 is TGCGCCAGCAGCCAAAGACTAGCGGGGGGGACCAGCAACAATGAGCAGTTCTTC. This translates into CASSQRLAGGTSNNEQFF.

This rearrangement joins TRBV11-1 to TRBJ2-5; 8 positions match TRBD1. Germline loops: CDR1 SGHAT, CDR2 FQDESV (reference sequence). After removal of 4 bases from V and 0 bases from J, the junction contained 7 bases not matched to a gene. The CDR3 contains 16 residues. CDR3 amino acids: CASSSGDRRYQETQYF. The DNA of the CDR3 is TGTGCCAGCAGCTCAGGGGACAGGAGGTACCAAGAGACCCAGTACTTC.